This T cell receptor beta chain comes out of a study of shared clonotypes between healthy human individuals. Input per replicate PCR of unsorted PBMC was roughly 320 ng DNA, corresponding to tens of thousands of T cell genomes. The team ran DNA from unsorted PBMCs on ten immunoSEQ deep assay plates for sequencing. Per the study methods: Filtering differed for immunoSEQ, which gave only junction sequences without quality scores. Repertoires were generated with immunoSEQ multiplex PCR, while TCRdb's copy carries only in-frame clones and drops some. V, J and clone size are those of that table, while D and trimming were read from the DNA. The table lists about 490,000 clones, roughly 85% of them singletons. The CDR3 sequence is 15 residues long. The germline V and J ends were trimmed by 1 base and 4 bases, with 13 bases remaining between them. CDR1 is SNHLY, CDR2 FYNNEI, per germline.

The chain combines TRBV2 with TRBJ1-2; tentative D call: TRBD1 (6 bases). Sequencing input: PBMCs. The source of this sequence is a woman in her 40s in good health. Some clones in this sample may be carry-over from other donors' samples. CDR3 bases: TGTGCCAGCAGTGAAGACCGAGGGGGTGGCTATGGCTACACCTTC. Translating gives CASSEDRGGGYGYTF.